This T cell receptor beta chain was sequenced in a study of T cells in Graves' hyperthyroidism and ophthalmopathy. Germline V CDR1 and CDR2: SGHTA, FQGTGA. V dropped 5 bases and J dropped 2 bases, with 8 bases sitting between them. The CDR3 is 13 residues long. Broader study findings: Blood also contained most expanded thyroid clonotypes above 0.001.

TCR beta CDR3 region amplification was performed from RNA transcripts. The HTBI primer set served for first-round RT-PCR of the TCR CDR3. TCRdb called the multiplex PCR reads again in MiXCR, with one record for every CDR3 protein. The repertoire includes 540,000 or so distinct CDR3 sequences, about half of them detected once, and about 20% sits in the top ten. Uncontrolled infections, other autoimmune diseases, pregnancy or lactation led to exclusion of patients. Diagnoses were established using clinical symptoms, serum thyroxine and TRAb, thyroid ultrasound and orbital computed tomography. This clonotype appeared many times. No antigen is known for it.

Specimen: peripheral blood or thyroid tissue (not recorded which). The sequence was collected from an adult woman with Graves' disease, either hyperthyroidism or ophthalmopathy (not recorded which). The chain combines TRBV7-3 with TRBJ2-3, with unresolved D. DNA of the CDR3: TGTGCCAGCAGCCCCACAAACACAGATACGCAGTATTTT. Amino acids: CASSPTNTDTQYF.